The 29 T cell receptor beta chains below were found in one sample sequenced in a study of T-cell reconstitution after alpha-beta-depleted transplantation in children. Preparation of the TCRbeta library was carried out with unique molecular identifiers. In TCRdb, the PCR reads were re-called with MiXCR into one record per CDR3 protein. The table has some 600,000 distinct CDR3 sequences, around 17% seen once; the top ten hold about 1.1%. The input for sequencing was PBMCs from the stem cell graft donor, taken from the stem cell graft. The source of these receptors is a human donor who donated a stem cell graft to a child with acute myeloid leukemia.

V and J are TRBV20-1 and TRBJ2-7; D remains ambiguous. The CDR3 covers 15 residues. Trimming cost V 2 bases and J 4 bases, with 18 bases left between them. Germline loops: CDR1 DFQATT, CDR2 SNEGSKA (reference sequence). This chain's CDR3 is CSARHPDEAAYEQYF. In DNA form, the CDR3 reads TGCAGTGCTAGACATCCCGACGAGGCGGCATACGAGCAGTACTTC.

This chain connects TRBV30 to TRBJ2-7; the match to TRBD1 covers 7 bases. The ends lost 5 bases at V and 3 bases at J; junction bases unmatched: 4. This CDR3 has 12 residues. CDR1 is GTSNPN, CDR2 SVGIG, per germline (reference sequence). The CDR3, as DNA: TGTGCCTGGGGCCAGGGGGTCTACGAGCAGTACTTC. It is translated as CAWGQGVYEQYF. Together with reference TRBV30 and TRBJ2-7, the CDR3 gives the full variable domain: SQTIHQWPATLVQPVGSPLSLECTVEGTSNPNLYWYRQAAGRGLQLLFYSVGIGQISSEVPQNLSASRPQDRQFILSSKKLLLSDSGFYLCAWGQGVYEQYFGPGTRLTVT.

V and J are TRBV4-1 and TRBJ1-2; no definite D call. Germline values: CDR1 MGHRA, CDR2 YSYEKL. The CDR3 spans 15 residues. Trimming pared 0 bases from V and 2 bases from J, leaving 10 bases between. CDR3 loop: CASSQDRPPNYGYTF. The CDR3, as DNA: TGCGCCAGCAGCCAAGATCGGCCCCCGAACTATGGCTACACCTTC.

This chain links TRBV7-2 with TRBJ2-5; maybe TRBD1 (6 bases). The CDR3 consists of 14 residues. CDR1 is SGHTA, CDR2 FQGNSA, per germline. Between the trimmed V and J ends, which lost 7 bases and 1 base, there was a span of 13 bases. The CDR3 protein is CASMVGTPQETQYF. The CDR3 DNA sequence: TGTGCCAGCATGGTCGGGACACCCCAAGAGACCCAGTACTTC.

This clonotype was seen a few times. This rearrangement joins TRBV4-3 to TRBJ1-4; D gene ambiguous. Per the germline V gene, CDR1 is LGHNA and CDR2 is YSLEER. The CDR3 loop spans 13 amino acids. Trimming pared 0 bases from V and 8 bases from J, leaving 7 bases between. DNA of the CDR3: TGCGCCAGCAGCCAAGATCTGGGAGAAAAACTGTTTTTT. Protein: CASSQDLGEKLFF.

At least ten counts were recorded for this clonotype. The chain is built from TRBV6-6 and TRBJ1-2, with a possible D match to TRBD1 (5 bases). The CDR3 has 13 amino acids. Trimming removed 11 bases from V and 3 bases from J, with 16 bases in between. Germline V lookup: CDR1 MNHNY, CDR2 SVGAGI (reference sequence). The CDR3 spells CASRSVGDYGYTF. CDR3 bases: TGTGCCTCGCGGAGCGTGGGGGACTATGGCTACACCTTC.

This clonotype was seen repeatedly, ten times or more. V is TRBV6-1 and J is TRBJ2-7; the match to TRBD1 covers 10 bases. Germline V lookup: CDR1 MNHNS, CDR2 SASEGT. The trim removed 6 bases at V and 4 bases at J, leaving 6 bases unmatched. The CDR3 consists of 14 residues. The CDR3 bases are TGTGCCAGCAGACCTCCGGGACAGGGGTACGAGCAGTACTTC. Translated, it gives CASRPPGQGYEQYF.

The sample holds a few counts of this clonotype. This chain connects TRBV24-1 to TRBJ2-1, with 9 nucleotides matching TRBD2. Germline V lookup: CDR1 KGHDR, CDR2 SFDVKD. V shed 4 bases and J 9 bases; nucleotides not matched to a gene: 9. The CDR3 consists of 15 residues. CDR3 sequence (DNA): TGTGCCACCAGTGACCCAGGGACTAGCTCGATTGAGCAGTTCTTC. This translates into CATSDPGTSSIEQFF.

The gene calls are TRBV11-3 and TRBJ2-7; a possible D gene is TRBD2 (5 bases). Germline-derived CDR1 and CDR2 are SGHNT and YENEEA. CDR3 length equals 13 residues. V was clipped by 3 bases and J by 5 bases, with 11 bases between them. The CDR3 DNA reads TGTGCCAGCAGCTTGGTTCCTAGCAACGAGCAGTACTTC. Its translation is CASSLVPSNEQYF.

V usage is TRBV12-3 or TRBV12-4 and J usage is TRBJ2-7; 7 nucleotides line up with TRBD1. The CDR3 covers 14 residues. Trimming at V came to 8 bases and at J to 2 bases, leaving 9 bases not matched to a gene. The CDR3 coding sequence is TGTGCCAGCGGCCTGACAGGGCTGACCTACGAGCAGTACTTC. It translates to CASGLTGLTYEQYF.

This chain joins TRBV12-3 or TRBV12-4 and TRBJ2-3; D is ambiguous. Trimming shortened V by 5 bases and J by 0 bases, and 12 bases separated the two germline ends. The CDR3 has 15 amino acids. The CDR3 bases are TGTGCCAGCAGTCCCGGGTCAGTTAGCACAGATACGCAGTATTTT. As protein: CASSPGSVSTDTQYF.

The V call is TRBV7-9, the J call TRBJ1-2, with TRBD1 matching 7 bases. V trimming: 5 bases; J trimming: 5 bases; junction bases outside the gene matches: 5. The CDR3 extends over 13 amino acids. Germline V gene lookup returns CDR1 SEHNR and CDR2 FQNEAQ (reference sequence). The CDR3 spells CASSTGQIYGYTF. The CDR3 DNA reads TGTGCCAGCAGCACGGGACAGATATATGGCTACACCTTC.

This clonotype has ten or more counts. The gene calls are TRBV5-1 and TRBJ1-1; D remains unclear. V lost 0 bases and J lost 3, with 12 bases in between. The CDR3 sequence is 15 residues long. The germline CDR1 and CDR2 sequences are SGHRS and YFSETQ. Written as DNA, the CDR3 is TGCGCCAGCAGCTTGGAACCCGGTCGGGACACTGAAGCTTTCTTT. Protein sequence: CASSLEPGRDTEAFF.

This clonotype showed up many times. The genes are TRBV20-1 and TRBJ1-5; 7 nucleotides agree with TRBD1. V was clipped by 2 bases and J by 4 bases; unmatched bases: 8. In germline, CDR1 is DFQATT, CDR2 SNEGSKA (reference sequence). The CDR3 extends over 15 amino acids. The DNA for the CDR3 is TGCAGTGCTAGATCGACAGGGTTGGGGAATCAGCCCCAGCATTTT. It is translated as CSARSTGLGNQPQHF.

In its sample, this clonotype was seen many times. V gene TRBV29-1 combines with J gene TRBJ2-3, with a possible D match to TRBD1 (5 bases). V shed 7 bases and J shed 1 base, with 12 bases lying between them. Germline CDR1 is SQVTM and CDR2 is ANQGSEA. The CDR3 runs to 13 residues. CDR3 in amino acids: CSAVLGGTDTQYF. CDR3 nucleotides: TGCAGCGCAGTCCTAGGGGGCACAGATACGCAGTATTTT.

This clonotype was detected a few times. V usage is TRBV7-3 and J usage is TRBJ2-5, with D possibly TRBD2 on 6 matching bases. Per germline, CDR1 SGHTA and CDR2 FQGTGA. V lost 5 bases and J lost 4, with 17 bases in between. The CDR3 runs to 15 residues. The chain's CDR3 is CASSQNGGTRETQYF. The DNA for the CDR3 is TGTGCCAGCAGCCAAAACGGGGGTACACGAGAGACCCAGTACTTC.

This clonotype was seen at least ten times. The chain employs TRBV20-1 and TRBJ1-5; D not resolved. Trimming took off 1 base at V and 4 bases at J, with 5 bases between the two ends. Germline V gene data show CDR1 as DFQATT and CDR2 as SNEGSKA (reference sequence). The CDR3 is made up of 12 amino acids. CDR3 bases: TGCAGTGCTAGAGCCCCGAATCAGCCCCAGCATTTT. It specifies CSARAPNQPQHF.

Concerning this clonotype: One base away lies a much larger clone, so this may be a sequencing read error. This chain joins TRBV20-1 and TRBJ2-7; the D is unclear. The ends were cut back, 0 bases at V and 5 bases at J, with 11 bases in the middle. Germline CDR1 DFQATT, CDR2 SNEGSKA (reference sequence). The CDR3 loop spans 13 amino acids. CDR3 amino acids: CSARDRYGNEQYF. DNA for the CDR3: TGCAGTGCTAGAGACAGGTACGGCAACGAGCAGTACTTC.

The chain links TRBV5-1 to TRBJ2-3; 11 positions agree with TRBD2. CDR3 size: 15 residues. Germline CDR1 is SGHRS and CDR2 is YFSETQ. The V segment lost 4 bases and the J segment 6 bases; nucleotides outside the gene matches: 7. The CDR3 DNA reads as TGCGCCAGCAGCGTACTAGCGGGGGTCTCGGATACGCAGTATTTT. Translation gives CASSVLAGVSDTQYF. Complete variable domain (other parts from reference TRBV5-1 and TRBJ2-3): KAGVTQTPRYLIKTRGQQVTLSCSPISGHRSVSWYQQTPGQGLQFLFEYFSETQRNKGNFPGRFSGRQFSNSRSEMNVSTLELGDSALYLCASSVLAGVSDTQYFGPGTRLTVL.

Here the CDR3 reads CASRQGGSSYNEQFF. CDR3 sequence (DNA): TGTGCCAGCAGGCAGGGGGGGAGCTCCTACAATGAGCAGTTCTTC. The chain couples TRBV27 to TRBJ2-1; D is possibly TRBD1 or TRBD2 (7 bases each). Trimming shortened V by 6 bases and J by 0 bases, and 12 bases separated the two germline ends. This CDR3 has 15 amino acids. Germline-derived CDR1 and CDR2 are MNHEY and SMNVEV (reference sequence).

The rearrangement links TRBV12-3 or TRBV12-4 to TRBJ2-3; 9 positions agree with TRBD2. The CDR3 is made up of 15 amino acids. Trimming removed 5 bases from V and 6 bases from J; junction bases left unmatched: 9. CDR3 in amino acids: CASSPRASGADTQYF. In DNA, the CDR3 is TGTGCCAGCAGTCCTCGGGCTAGCGGGGCCGATACGCAGTATTTT.

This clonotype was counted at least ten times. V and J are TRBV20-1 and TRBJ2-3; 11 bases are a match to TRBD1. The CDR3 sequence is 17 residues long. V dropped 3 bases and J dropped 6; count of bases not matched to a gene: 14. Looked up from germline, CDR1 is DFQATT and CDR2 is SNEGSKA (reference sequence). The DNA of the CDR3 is TGCAGTGCTAGTGGAGGCACCGGACAGGGGGCAAGGGATACGCAGTATTTT. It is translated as CSASGGTGQGARDTQYF.

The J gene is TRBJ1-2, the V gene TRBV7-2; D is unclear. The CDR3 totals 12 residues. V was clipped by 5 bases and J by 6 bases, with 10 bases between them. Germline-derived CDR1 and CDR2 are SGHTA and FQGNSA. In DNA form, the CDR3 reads TGTGCCAGCAGCGTTCACTCCAATGGCTACACCTTC. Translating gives CASSVHSNGYTF.

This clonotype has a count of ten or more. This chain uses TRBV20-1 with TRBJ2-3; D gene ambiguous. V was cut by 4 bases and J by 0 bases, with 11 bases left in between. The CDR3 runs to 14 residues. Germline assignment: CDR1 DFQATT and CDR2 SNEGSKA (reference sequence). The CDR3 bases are TGCAGTGCTACCCAACACCCAAGCACAGATACGCAGTATTTT. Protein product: CSATQHPSTDTQYF.

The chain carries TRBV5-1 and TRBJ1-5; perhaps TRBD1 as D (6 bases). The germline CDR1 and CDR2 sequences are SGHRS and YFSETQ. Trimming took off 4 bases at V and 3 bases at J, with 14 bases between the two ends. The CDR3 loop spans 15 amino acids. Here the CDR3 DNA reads TGCGCCAGCAGCCCCCTTTCAGGGGCCAATCAGCCCCAGCATTTT. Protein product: CASSPLSGANQPQHF. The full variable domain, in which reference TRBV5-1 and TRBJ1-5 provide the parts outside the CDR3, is KAGVTQTPRYLIKTRGQQVTLSCSPISGHRSVSWYQQTPGQGLQFLFEYFSETQRNKGNFPGRFSGRQFSNSRSEMNVSTLELGDSALYLCASSPLSGANQPQHFGDGTRLSIL.

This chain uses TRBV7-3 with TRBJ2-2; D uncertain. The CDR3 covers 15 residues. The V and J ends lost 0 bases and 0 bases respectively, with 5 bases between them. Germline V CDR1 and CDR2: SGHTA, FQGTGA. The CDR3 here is CASSLTGSNTGELFF. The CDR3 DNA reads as TGTGCCAGCAGCTTAACAGGGTCGAACACCGGGGAGCTGTTTTTT.

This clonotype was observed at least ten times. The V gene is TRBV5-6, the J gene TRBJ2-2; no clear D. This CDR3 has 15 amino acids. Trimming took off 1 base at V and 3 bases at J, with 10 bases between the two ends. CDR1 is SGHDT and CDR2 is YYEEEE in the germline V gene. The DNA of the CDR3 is TGTGCCAGCAGCTTGAGTACCTTCGACACCGGGGAGCTGTTTTTT. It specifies CASSLSTFDTGELFF.

The CDR3 loop is CATSAAGGWDNNEQFF. The CDR3 DNA sequence: TGTGCCACCAGCGCTGCGGGGGGTTGGGATAACAATGAGCAGTTCTTC. The rearrangement links TRBV15 to TRBJ2-1; 8 bases line up with TRBD2. Germline V gene data show CDR1 as LNHNV and CDR2 as YYDKDF (reference sequence). V was pared by 5 bases and J by 5 bases, with 11 bases of the junction left unmatched. This CDR3 comprises 16 residues. The full variable domain, rest sourced from reference TRBV15 and TRBJ2-1, is DAMVIQNPRYQVTQFGKPVTLSCSQTLNHNVMYWYQQKSSQAPKLLFHYYDKDFNNEADTPDNFQSRRPNTSFCFLDIRSPGLGDTAMYLCATSAAGGWDNNEQFFGPGTRLTVL.

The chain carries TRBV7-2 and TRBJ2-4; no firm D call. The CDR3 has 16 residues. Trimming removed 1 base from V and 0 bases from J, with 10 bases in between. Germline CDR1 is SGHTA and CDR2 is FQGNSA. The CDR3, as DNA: TGTGCCAGCAGCTTAGACGGGCAGTTAGCCAAAAACATTCAGTACTTC. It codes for CASSLDGQLAKNIQYF.